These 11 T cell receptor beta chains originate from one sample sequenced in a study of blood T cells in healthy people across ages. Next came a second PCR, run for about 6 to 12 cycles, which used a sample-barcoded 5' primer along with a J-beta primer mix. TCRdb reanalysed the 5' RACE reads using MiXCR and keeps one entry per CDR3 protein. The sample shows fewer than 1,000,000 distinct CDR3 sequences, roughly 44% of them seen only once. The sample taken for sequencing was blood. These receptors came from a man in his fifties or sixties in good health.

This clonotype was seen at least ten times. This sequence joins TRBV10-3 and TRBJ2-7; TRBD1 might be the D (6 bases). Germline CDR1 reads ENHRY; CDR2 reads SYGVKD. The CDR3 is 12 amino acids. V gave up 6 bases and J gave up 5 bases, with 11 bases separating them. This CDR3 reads CAISPGAHEQYF. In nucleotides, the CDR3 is TGTGCCATCAGCCCAGGGGCCCACGAGCAGTACTTC.

CDR3 DNA: TGCGCCAGTAGCATGACAGGGATGAATCAGCCCCAGCATTTT. It specifies CASSMTGMNQPQHF. The chain carries TRBV5-1 and TRBJ1-5; TRBD1 aligns across 7 bases. Looked up from germline, CDR1 is SGHRS and CDR2 is YFSETQ. V dropped 8 bases and J dropped 4; count of bases not matched to a gene: 9. The CDR3 loop spans 14 amino acids.

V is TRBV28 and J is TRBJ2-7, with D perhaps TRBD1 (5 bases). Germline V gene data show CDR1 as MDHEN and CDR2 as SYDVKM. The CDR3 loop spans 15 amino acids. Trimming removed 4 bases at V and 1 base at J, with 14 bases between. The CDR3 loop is CASSSQVLRSYEQYF. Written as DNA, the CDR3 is TGTGCCAGCAGTTCACAGGTTCTGCGTTCCTACGAGCAGTACTTC.

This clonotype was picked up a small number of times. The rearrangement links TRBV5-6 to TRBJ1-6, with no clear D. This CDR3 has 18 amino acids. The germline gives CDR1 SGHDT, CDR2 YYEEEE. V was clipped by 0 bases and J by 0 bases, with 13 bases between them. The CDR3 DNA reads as TGTGCCAGCAGCTTGGGGCCGCTCATGGCCTCCTATAATTCACCCCTCCACTTT. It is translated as CASSLGPLMASYNSPLHF.

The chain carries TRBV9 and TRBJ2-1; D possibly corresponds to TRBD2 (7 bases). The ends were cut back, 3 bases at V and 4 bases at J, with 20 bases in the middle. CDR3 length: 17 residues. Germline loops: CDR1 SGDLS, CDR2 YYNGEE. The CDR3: CASSEFEDGGLYNEQFF. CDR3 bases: TGTGCCAGCAGCGAGTTTGAGGACGGGGGGCTATACAATGAGCAGTTCTTC.

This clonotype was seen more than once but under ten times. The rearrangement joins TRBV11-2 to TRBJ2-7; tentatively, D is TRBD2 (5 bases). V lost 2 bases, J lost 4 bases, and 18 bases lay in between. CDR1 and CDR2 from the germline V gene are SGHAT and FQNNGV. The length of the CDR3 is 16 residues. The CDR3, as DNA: TGTGCCAGCAGCTTATTCGAGGGTCTCCCCGGATACGAGCAGTACTTC. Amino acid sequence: CASSLFEGLPGYEQYF.

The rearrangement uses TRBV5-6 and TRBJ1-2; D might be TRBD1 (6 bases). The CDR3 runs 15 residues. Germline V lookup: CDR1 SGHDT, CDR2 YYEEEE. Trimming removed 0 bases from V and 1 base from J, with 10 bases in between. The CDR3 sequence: CASSLEGGYNYGYTF. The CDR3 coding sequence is TGTGCCAGCAGCTTGGAGGGGGGATATAACTATGGCTACACCTTC.

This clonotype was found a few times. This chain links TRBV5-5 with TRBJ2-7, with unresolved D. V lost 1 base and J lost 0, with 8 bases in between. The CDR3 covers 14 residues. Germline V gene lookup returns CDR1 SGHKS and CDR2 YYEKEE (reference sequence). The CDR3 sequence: CASSLRPNSYEQYF. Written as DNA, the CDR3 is TGTGCCAGCAGCTTGAGGCCAAACTCCTACGAGCAGTACTTC.

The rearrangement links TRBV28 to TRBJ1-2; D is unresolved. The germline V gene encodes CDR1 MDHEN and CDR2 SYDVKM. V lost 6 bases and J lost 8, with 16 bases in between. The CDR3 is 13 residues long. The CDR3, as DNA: TGTGCCAGCAGCCTGCGGGAGCCCCGCGGCTACACCTTC. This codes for CASSLREPRGYTF.

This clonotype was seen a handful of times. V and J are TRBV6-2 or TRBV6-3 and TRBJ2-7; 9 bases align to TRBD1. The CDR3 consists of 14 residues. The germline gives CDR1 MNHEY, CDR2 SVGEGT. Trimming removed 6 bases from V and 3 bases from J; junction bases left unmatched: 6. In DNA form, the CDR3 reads TGTGCCAGCAGAAACGGACAGGGGATCTACGAGCAGTACTTC. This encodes CASRNGQGIYEQYF.

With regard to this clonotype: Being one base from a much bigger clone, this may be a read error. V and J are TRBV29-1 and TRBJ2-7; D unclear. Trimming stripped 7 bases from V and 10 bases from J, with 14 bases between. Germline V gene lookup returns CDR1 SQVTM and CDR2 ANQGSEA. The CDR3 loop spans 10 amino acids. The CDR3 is CSGVQEAQYF. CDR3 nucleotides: TGCAGCGGCGTCCAAGAGGCCCAGTACTTC.